The entry below describes one T cell receptor beta chain. Its antigen is still unknown. The data originate from a study of T cells after yellow fever vaccination. About the study: In the case of low-cell-number fractions, SMART-Seq v4 Ultra Low Input was used for preparation. Study-level results: A large majority of primary-vaccination clones showed up again after the booster (around 96% CD4, around 90% CD8). The secondary response showed a weaker magnitude and a faster peak, day 5 versus 15.

It was through 5'RACE template switching that TCR cDNA was made, with a universal primer site and UMIs added. Each CDR3 protein is one row after TCRdb ran MiXCR on the 5' RACE reads. The data show some 500,000 distinct CDR3 sequences, less than 15% seen once. V was clipped by 5 bases and J by 5 bases, with 13 bases between them. From germline, CDR1 is SGHTS and CDR2 YDEGEE. The CDR3 loop spans 14 amino acids. The TCR comes from a young man who received the YFV17D yellow fever vaccine. The chain joins TRBV5-8 to TRBJ2-2; possibly TRBD1 or TRBD2 for D (5 bases each). The sequencing here drew on PBMCs, taken on the day of the yellow fever booster vaccination. In nucleotides, the CDR3 is TGTGCCAGCAGACTGGGACCCGGGACCGGGGAGCTGTTTTTT. As protein: CASRLGPGTGELFF.